The 21 T cell receptor beta chains given below trace back to one sample, sequenced in a study of blood T cell repertoires in COVID-19. The table came from immunoSEQ multiplex PCR; TCRdb's copy has only in-frame clones and leaves some out. The sample shows under 150,000 clones, 70% to 90% of them seen only once. Sequenced sample: peripheral blood. All receptors derive from a woman aged 45-60 years with acute or convalescent COVID-19.

This chain links TRBV25-1 with TRBJ1-5, with D possibly matching TRBD1 (6 bases). Germline CDR1 reads MGHDK; CDR2 reads SYGVNS. Trimming stripped 6 bases from V and 5 bases from J, with 14 bases between. This CDR3 region has 14 residues. Here the CDR3 reads CASSQTGYYQPQHF. In DNA form, the CDR3 reads TGTGCCAGCAGCCAAACAGGGTACTATCAGCCCCAGCATTTT. Complete variable domain (other parts from reference TRBV25-1 and TRBJ1-5): EADIYQTPRYLVIGTGKKITLECSQTMGHDKMYWYQQDPGMELHLIHYSYGVNSTEKGDLSSESTVSRIRTEHFPLTLESARPSHTSQYLCASSQTGYYQPQHFGDGTRLSIL.

The chain combines TRBV10-3 with TRBJ1-4, with D tentatively TRBD1 (5 bases). This CDR3 is built from 14 residues. Looked up from germline, CDR1 is ENHRY and CDR2 is SYGVKD. The V end was cut by 2 bases, the J end by 5 bases, with 9 bases between. The CDR3 DNA is TGTGCCATCAGTGAGGGGGCAGGGAATGAAAAACTGTTTTTT. Its translation: CAISEGAGNEKLFF.

This rearrangement joins TRBV2 to TRBJ1-2; a possible D gene is TRBD1 (5 bases). V was pared by 10 bases and J by 5 bases, with 20 bases between. The CDR3 has 14 residues. Germline V lookup: CDR1 SNHLY, CDR2 FYNNEI. In DNA, the CDR3 is TGTGCCACCGGGGGGGACTCCGGCCTTTATGGCTACACCTTC. It codes for CATGGDSGLYGYTF.

The rearrangement joins TRBV9 to TRBJ1-1; a weak D match, TRBD1 (5 bases). Trimming stripped 3 bases from V and 8 bases from J, with 17 bases between. The CDR3 covers 14 residues. Germline CDR1 reads SGDLS; CDR2 reads YYNGEE. This CDR3 reads CASSAGLREGEAFF. Here the CDR3 DNA reads TGTGCCAGCAGCGCGGGTCTCAGGGAGGGGGAAGCTTTCTTT.

The rearrangement uses TRBV24-1 and TRBJ1-5; 7 bases map to TRBD1. With V trimmed by 4 bases and J by 4 bases, 12 bases remained unmatched. CDR3 length: 17 residues. Per germline, CDR1 KGHDR and CDR2 SFDVKD. The CDR3 is CATSDASQGQRNQPQHF. The CDR3 DNA reads TGTGCCACCAGTGACGCGTCACAGGGGCAAAGGAATCAGCCCCAGCATTTT.

This chain links TRBV24-1 with TRBJ2-2, with D unresolved. The V gene lost 4 bases and the J gene lost 4 bases, with 3 bases spanning the gap. CDR3 length: 12 residues. Germline CDR1 and CDR2: KGHDR and SFDVKD. The CDR3 loop is CATSDLTGELFF. CDR3 nucleotides: TGTGCCACCAGTGACCTCACCGGGGAGCTGTTTTTT.

CDR3 sequence (DNA): TGTGCCAGTAGTCCCCGCGGGACCCTTGCCGACGACGAGCAGTACTTC. This codes for CASSPRGTLADDEQYF. This chain connects TRBV19 to TRBJ2-7; the D gene is possibly TRBD2 (6 bases). The germline V gene encodes CDR1 LNHDA and CDR2 SQIVND (reference sequence). V dropped 5 bases and J dropped 5 bases, with 22 bases sitting between them. The CDR3 covers 16 residues.

A single count supports this clone. The chain carries TRBV3-1 (or the pseudogene TRBV3-2) and TRBJ1-2; 10 nucleotides align to TRBD1. Germline values: CDR1 LGHDT, CDR2 YNNKEL (reference sequence). With V trimmed by 5 bases and J by 7 bases, 4 bases remained unmatched. The CDR3 runs to 13 residues. CDR3 protein: CASSDGTGVGYTF. Written as DNA, the CDR3 is TGTGCCAGCAGCGACGGGACAGGGGTTGGCTACACCTTC.

The chain recombines TRBV7-6 with TRBJ1-2; 11 bases align to TRBD1. Germline loops: CDR1 SGHVS, CDR2 FNYEAQ. V lost 5 bases to trimming and J lost 5 bases; unmatched junction nucleotides: 10. The CDR3 consists of 16 residues. The CDR3 nucleotides read TGTGCCAGCAGCCCACAGGACAGGGGGCCCTTTTATGGCTACACCTTC. It is translated as CASSPQDRGPFYGYTF.

The J gene is TRBJ2-1, the V gene TRBV11-2; 7 nucleotides agree with TRBD1. The V gene's germline CDR1 is SGHAT and CDR2 FQNNGV. The V gene end was trimmed by 3 bases and the J gene end by 4 bases; junction bases not matched to a gene: 9. The CDR3 contains 16 residues. This CDR3 is CASSLVGQPKYNEQFF. The CDR3 DNA sequence: TGTGCCAGCAGCTTGGTGGGACAGCCGAAATACAATGAGCAGTTCTTC.

The rearrangement links TRBV12-3 or TRBV12-4 to TRBJ2-1; TRBD1 agrees at 7 bases. The CDR3 sequence is 13 residues long. The trim removed 7 bases at V and 7 bases at J, leaving 7 bases unmatched. CDR3 protein: CASTSRGFNEQFF. DNA for the CDR3: TGTGCCAGCACGAGCAGGGGGTTTAATGAGCAGTTCTTC.

The rearrangement links TRBV28 to TRBJ1-1; the D is unclear. V lost 9 bases and J 0 bases, leaving 11 bases between the germline ends. The germline gives CDR1 MDHEN, CDR2 SYDVKM. There are 13 residues in the CDR3. CDR3 amino acids: CASARELNTEAFF. The CDR3 bases are TGTGCCAGTGCGAGGGAATTGAACACTGAAGCTTTCTTT.

This chain links TRBV28 with TRBJ1-4; D gene uncertain. The CDR3 spans 14 residues. CDR1 and CDR2 from the germline V gene are MDHEN and SYDVKM. Trimming stripped 5 bases from V and 4 bases from J, with 11 bases between. The CDR3 sequence is CASSPPSRNEKLFF. As DNA, the CDR3 is TGTGCCAGCAGTCCCCCCAGTCGTAATGAAAAACTGTTTTTT.

This chain joins TRBV30 and TRBJ1-1; TRBD1 matches at 7 bases. Trimming at V came to 3 bases and at J to 4 bases, leaving 14 bases not matched to a gene. The CDR3 length is 16 residues. Germline CDR1 reads GTSNPN; CDR2 reads SVGIG (reference sequence). Here the CDR3 reads CAWSHRTGGFGTEAFF. The DNA of the CDR3 is TGTGCCTGGAGCCACAGGACAGGAGGCTTCGGCACTGAAGCTTTCTTT.

The chain couples TRBV5-4 to TRBJ1-6; the match to TRBD1 covers 9 bases. Germline trimming cut 4 bases from V and 3 bases from J; bases unmatched to any gene: 8. Germline loops: CDR1 SGHNT, CDR2 YYREEE (reference sequence). This CDR3 comprises 17 residues. CDR3 bases: TGTGCCAGCAGCCCTCGGACAGGGGCGGACTATAATTCACCCCTCCACTTT. Its protein product is CASSPRTGADYNSPLHF.

The chain couples TRBV28 to TRBJ1-3; D is perhaps TRBD1 (5 bases). CDR1 and CDR2 from the germline V gene are MDHEN and SYDVKM. The CDR3 is 14 residues long. Trimming stripped 7 bases from V and 4 bases from J, with 14 bases between. CDR3 amino acids: CASIKGRGGNTIYF. In DNA form, the CDR3 reads TGTGCCAGCATCAAGGGGCGGGGAGGAAACACCATATATTTT.

This chain joins TRBV20-1 and TRBJ1-1, with D hard to call. The CDR3 is 14 amino acids. From germline, CDR1 is DFQATT and CDR2 SNEGSKA (reference sequence). Between the trimmed V and J ends, which lost 3 bases and 5 bases, there was a span of 16 bases. CDR3 protein: CSASIVPVRTEAFF. In DNA, the CDR3 is TGCAGTGCTAGTATCGTCCCCGTGAGGACTGAAGCTTTCTTT.

This chain links TRBV27 with TRBJ1-2, with D tentatively TRBD1 (6 bases). Trimming shortened V by 3 bases and J by 3 bases, and 11 bases separated the two germline ends. The CDR3 loop spans 14 amino acids. Germline V gene sequence: CDR1 MNHEY, CDR2 SMNVEV (reference sequence). The CDR3 is CASSFSEGDYGYTF. Here the CDR3 DNA reads TGTGCCAGCAGTTTTAGTGAGGGGGACTATGGCTACACCTTC.

The chain uses TRBV21-1 and TRBJ2-7; the table gives TRBD2 as D, unverified against the DNA. TRBV21-1 is a listed pseudogene. This CDR3 contains 20 residues. This chain's CDR3 is CASSKARLAGPLCCSDEQYF. The DNA of the CDR3 is TGTGCCAGCAGCAAAGCGAGACTAGCGGGACCCTTATGTTGCTCGGACGAGCAGTACTTC.

This chain uses TRBV30 with TRBJ2-1, with D uncertain. Germline CDR1 GTSNPN, CDR2 SVGIG (reference sequence). CDR3 size: 13 residues. The V end lost 0 bases, the J end lost 5 bases, and 8 bases lay between the germline ends. In DNA, the CDR3 is TGTGCCTGGAGTGTGGGCCAAAACAATGAGCAGTTCTTC. Translation: CAWSVGQNNEQFF.

The gene calls are TRBV6-5 and TRBJ1-4, with 9 bases aligning to TRBD1. This CDR3 has 16 residues. The germline V gene encodes CDR1 MNHEY and CDR2 SVGAGI. With 0 bases clipped from V and 5 bases from J, the junction kept 4 bases outside the gene matches. CDR3 DNA sequence: TGTGCCAGCAGTTACTCGTTGGGACAGGGAAATGAAAAACTGTTTTTT. It translates to CASSYSLGQGNEKLFF.